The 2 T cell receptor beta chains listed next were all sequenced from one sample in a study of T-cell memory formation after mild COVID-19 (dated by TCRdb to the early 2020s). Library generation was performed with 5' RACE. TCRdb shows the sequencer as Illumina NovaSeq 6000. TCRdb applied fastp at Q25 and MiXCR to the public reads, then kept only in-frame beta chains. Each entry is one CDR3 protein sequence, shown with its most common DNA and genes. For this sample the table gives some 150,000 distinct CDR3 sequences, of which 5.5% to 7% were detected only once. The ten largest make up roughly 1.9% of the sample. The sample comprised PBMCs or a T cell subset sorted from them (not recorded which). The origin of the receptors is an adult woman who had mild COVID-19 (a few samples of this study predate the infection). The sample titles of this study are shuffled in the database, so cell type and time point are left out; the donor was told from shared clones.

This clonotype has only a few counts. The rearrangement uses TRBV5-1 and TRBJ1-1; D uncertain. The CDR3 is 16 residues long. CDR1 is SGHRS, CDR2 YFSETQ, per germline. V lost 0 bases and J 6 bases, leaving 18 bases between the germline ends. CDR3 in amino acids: CASSLDWLGRAAEAFF. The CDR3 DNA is TGCGCCAGCAGCTTGGACTGGCTGGGCCGGGCTGCTGAAGCTTTCTTT.

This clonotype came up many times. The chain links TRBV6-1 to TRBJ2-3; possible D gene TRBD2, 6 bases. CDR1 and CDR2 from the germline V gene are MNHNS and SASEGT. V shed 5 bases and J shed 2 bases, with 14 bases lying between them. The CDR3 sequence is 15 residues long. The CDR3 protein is CASSLTGGATDTQYF. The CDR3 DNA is TGTGCCAGCAGTTTAACCGGAGGGGCCACAGATACGCAGTATTTT.